This T cell receptor (beta chain) was found in a study of blood T cell repertoires in COVID-19. This CDR3 has 16 residues. In the original analysis: Estimation of nucleated cell counts was performed using reference gene primer amplification. Assay used: immunoSEQ multiplex PCR; TCRdb lists only in-frame clones, some missing. V and J calls and clone size follow that table, whereas D and trimming were derived from the DNA. The table lists roughly 54,000 clones, over 90% of them singletons. The sequencing input was peripheral blood. The chain carries TRBV12-2 and TRBJ2-2; TRBD2 is taken as the D call from the table, unchecked against the DNA. TRBV12-2 is described as a pseudogene. The clonotype originates from a man aged 50 or older with acute or convalescent COVID-19. CDR3 coding DNA: TGTGCAAGTCGCCCCGCTAGCGGAGGGGTCACCGGGGAGCTGTTTTTT. The encoded protein is CASRPASGGVTGELFF.